This is a list of T cell receptor beta chains from one sample in a study of blood T cell repertoires in COVID-19. The repertoire was sequenced with immunoSEQ multiplex PCR; TCRdb's copy has only in-frame clones and lacks some. The sample comprises some 150,000 clones, more than 65% of which are singletons, and approximately 15% rests with the top ten. The sample consisted of peripheral blood. These receptors were obtained from a woman aged 80 or older with acute or convalescent COVID-19. CDR3s include the opening cysteine and the closing phenylalanine or tryptophan. A D gene is named only where the DNA matches it firmly. Clone size is given for some rows only: seen once, a few or many times, or a class if the clone is expanded.

d_call | clone_size | j_call | v_call | cdr3_aa | cdr3_nt
TRBD1 | . | TRBJ1-4 | TRBV2 | CASTGTARNEKLFF | TGTGCCAGCACTGGGACAGCTAGAAATGAAAAACTGTTTTTT
. | . | TRBJ2-6 | TRBV21-1 | CASSKVAGQSGANVLTF | TGTGCCAGCAGCAAAGTGGCGGGGCAATCTGGGGCCAACGTCCTGACTTTC
TRBD1 | . | TRBJ2-7 | TRBV6-5 | CASSPAQGAVGQYF | TGTGCCAGCAGCCCCGCCCAGGGGGCGGTTGGGCAGTACTTC
. | . | TRBJ1-5 | TRBV3-1/TRBV3-2 | CASSQGAGHNQPQHF | TGTGCCAGCAGCCAAGGTGCAGGGCACAATCAGCCCCAGCATTTT
. | . | TRBJ1-1 | TRBV27 | CASSFSSRGGNTEAFF | TGTGCCAGCAGTTTTTCCAGCCGAGGGGGGAACACTGAAGCTTTCTTT
. | . | TRBJ2-7 | TRBV5-1 | CASSLGYLYEQYF | TGCGCCAGCAGCTTGGGTTATCTCTACGAGCAGTACTTC
TRBD1 | . | TRBJ1-1 | TRBV12-5 | CASGFDRDGWNTETFF | TGTGCTAGTGGTTTCGACAGGGATGGTTGGAACACTGAAACTTTCTTT
TRBD2 | once | TRBJ2-3 | TRBV5-1 | CASSPTSGTSTDTQYF | TGCGCCAGCAGCCCGACTAGCGGCACTAGCACAGATACGCAGTATTTT
. | . | TRBJ1-1 | TRBV2 | CASSESKRAGEAFF | TGTGCCAGCAGTGAGAGTAAGCGCGCGGGGGAAGCTTTCTTT
TRBD1 | . | TRBJ2-1 | TRBV10-1 | CASSADRGIRRQFF | TGCGCCAGCAGTGCGGACAGGGGTATTCGGCGGCAGTTCTTC
. | few | TRBJ1-2 | TRBV7-2 | CASSLDRTNYGYTF | TGTGCCAGCAGCTTAGACAGGACGAACTATGGCTACACCTTC
. | . | TRBJ1-1 | TRBV6-6 | CASSYSGGTEAFF | TGTGCCAGCAGTTACTCAGGGGGCACTGAAGCTTTCTTT
TRBD1 | . | TRBJ1-1 | TRBV27 | CASSPRQGTEAFF | TGTGCCAGCAGTCCCCGACAGGGAACTGAAGCTTTCTTT
TRBD2 | . | TRBJ2-7 | TRBV2 | CASSREGLAVGYEQYF | TGTGCCAGCAGCAGAGAGGGACTAGCTGTGGGCTACGAGCAGTACTTC
TRBD1 | . | TRBJ1-2 | TRBV18 | CASSPEDRIKNHGYTF | TGTGCCAGCTCACCCGAGGACAGGATTAAAAATCATGGCTACACCTTC
TRBD1 | few | TRBJ1-4 | TRBV29-1 | CSVVGTDNEKLFF | TGCAGCGTTGTAGGGACAGATAATGAAAAACTGTTTTTT
TRBD2 | . | TRBJ2-2 | TRBV19 | CASSPAGTANTGELFF | TGTGCCAGTAGTCCAGCGGGAACCGCGAACACCGGGGAGCTGTTTTTT
. | . | TRBJ2-7 | TRBV5-4 | CASSLARGSDEQYF | TGTGCCAGCAGCTTGGCGAGAGGTTCTGACGAGCAGTACTTC
. | . | TRBJ2-7 | TRBV5-1 | CASSVQAHEQYF | TGCGCCAGCAGCGTACAGGCGCACGAGCAGTACTTC
. | . | TRBJ1-2 | TRBV2 | CASSVGQGGYGYTF | TGTGCCAGCAGTGTAGGGCAGGGAGGCTATGGCTACACCTTC
. | few | TRBJ1-2 | TRBV6-2/TRBV6-3 | CASSYGRGNPYGYTF | TGTGCCAGCAGTTACGGTAGGGGAAATCCTTATGGCTACACCTTC
. | . | TRBJ1-2 | TRBV18 | CASSPSGPGGYTF | TGTGCCAGCTCACCCTCGGGTCCGGGAGGCTACACCTTC
TRBD1 | few | TRBJ1-1 | TRBV2 | CASSRGRTTEAFF | TGTGCCAGTTCCAGGGGGAGGACCACTGAAGCTTTCTTT
. | . | TRBJ1-4 | TRBV19 | CATRRQATNEKLFF | TGTGCCACCCGGAGACAGGCAACTAATGAAAAACTGTTTTTT
TRBD1 | . | TRBJ1-1 | TRBV19 | CASHTGGYTEAFF | TGTGCCAGTCATACAGGGGGTTACACTGAAGCTTTCTTT
. | . | TRBJ2-7 | TRBV14 | CASSQDGEGSSYEQYF | TGTGCCAGCAGCCAAGACGGCGAGGGTAGCTCCTACGAGCAGTACTTC
TRBD1 | . | TRBJ2-2 | TRBV25-1 | CASSEPSTGEEELFF | TGTGCCAGCAGTGAACCCTCGACAGGGGAGGAGGAGCTGTTTTTT
. | . | TRBJ1-3 | TRBV12-3/TRBV12-4 | CASSLGTGNTIYF | TGTGCCAGCAGTTTAGGGACAGGAAACACCATATATTTT
. | . | TRBJ2-1 | TRBV3-1/TRBV3-2 | CASSQDEGAYNEQFF | TGTGCCAGCAGCCAAGATGAGGGGGCCTACAATGAGCAGTTCTTC
. | . | TRBJ1-3 | TRBV19 | CASSNRARPGRDSGNTIYF | TGTGCCAGTAGTAACCGGGCACGGCCGGGCCGGGACTCTGGAAACACCATATATTTT
TRBD1 | . | TRBJ1-1 | TRBV6-5 | CASSEGQGVSAFF | TGTGCCAGCTCCGAGGGTCAGGGGGTGAGCGCTTTCTTT
TRBD1 | once | TRBJ1-1 | TRBV6-5 | CASSTGGNTEAFF | TGTGCCAGCAGTACAGGGGGGAACACTGAAGCTTTCTTT